This paragraph covers one T cell receptor beta chain sequence. This clonotype came up a few times. What this receptor recognizes is not known. No base qualities exist here, and no much larger clone lies one base off it. In the paper's terms, the time point label means: newly diagnosed GD, antithyroid drugs for less than 3 months. For both TCR sequencing and RNA sequencing, RNA was extracted from PBMCs in TRIzol. The diagnosis of Graves' disease was made according to American Thyroid Association guidelines. The patients came from an endocrinology department in Xi'an, China. Each patient gave around 9.2 milliliters of peripheral blood, collected in an EDTA anticoagulant tube. PBMCs were isolated by Ficoll Paque Plus density gradient separation without further T cell sorting. RNA quality was checked with an Agilent 2100 Bioanalyzer and agarose gel, and concentration with a NanoDrop 2000. These data are taken from a study of regulatory T cells in long-lasting Graves disease (dated by TCRdb to the early 2020s). In terms of the full investigation: Antithyroid drugs had been taken for less than 3 months by newly diagnosed Graves' disease patients. Peripheral blood TCR sequencing and RNA sequencing compared persistent Graves' disease patients with newly diagnosed Graves' disease patients. The study took place in China and was registered as a clinical trial. A total of around 35 samples were covered by TCR sequencing, comprising around 13 persistent and around 20 newly diagnosed Graves' disease patients. The investigation overall reported the following: Sequencing and analysis were limited to the TCR beta chain. Peripheral blood alone was examined, since thyroid tissue, which constituted the primary lesion, could not be accessed. The authors noted that the small sample size was a limitation that may lower accuracy. More public clonotypes were shared among persistent patients (over 2,500) than among newly diagnosed patients (roughly 1,000). Persistent Graves' disease patients showed lower TCR Shannon entropy and fewer highly expanded clones than newly diagnosed patients, suggesting clonal expansion. TRBV28, TRBJ1-2 and TRBJ2-5 were preferentially used in persistent disease, while TRBV20-1 and TRBJ2-1 were favored in newly diagnosed disease.

There are 13 amino acids in the CDR3, from cysteine to phenylalanine inclusive. Kept here is only the CDR3 DNA, which spans 39 bases and is read in frame from base 1. A distance of 10 bases separates the germline ends of V and J, which lose 0 bases and 7 bases respectively. The CDR1 and CDR2 encoded by the germline V gene are SGHDT and YYEEEE. Library method: multiplex PCR. Data came from an Illumina HiSeq 4000. To build TCR beta libraries, CDR3 regions were amplified by Arm-PCR using iRepertoire HTBI primers. PCR products were gel purified before sequencing. Regarding the original processing steps: Across samples, around 62 TRBV and approximately 15 TRBJ segments were identified and used for gene usage analysis of CDR3 amino acid clonotypes. COPE and FqMerger were used to merge filtered high-quality paired reads into contigs. BLAST was used to align contigs to the IMGT TRBV, TRBD and TRBJ reference genes, and CDR3 was defined following IMGT. Highly expanded clones were defined as clonotypes with a frequency above 0.1%. Shannon entropy was used to measure repertoire diversity, and the Gini coefficient was used to measure V-J evenness. A clonotype was considered public if more than one individual shared it. The raw public reads went through TCRdb reprocessing: fastp at Q25, MiXCR clone calling, in-frame beta chains kept. Each entry merges the rows of one CDR3 protein and shows their most common DNA and genes. The V and J calls follow TCRdb's processing rather than the paper's. Here the sample has some 320,000 distinct CDR3 sequences; roughly 18% occur a single time. About 39% of the sample belongs to the ten largest clones.

The source material was peripheral blood mononuclear cells (PBMCs), sampled at new diagnosis, from a patient treated with antithyroid drugs. The chain is encoded by TRBV5-6 joined to TRBJ1-1; no D segment can be confidently identified. The sequence was obtained from a female donor with Graves disease. The CDR3 sequence is CASSLAGLSEAFF. Read as DNA, the sequence is TGTGCCAGCAGCTTGGCTGGGTTGAGTGAAGCTTTCTTT.